This TCR beta chain is from a study of blood T cell repertoires in COVID-19. This CDR3 spans 13 amino acids. Germline V gene lookup returns CDR1 LNHDA and CDR2 SQIVND (reference sequence). V lost 7 bases and J lost 7; bases outside the gene matches: 6. The repertoire was sequenced with immunoSEQ multiplex PCR; TCRdb's copy has only in-frame clones and lacks some. The top ten clones hold 2% to 2.5% of a sample with around 200,000 clones, roughly nine tenths of them seen once. V gene TRBV19 combines with J gene TRBJ1-5; 8 bases map to TRBD1. The sequence derives from a woman between 45 and 60 years old with acute or convalescent COVID-19. Sequenced material: peripheral blood. The CDR3, as DNA: TGTGCCAGTACCGGACAGGGTGACCAGCCCCAGCATTTT. This codes for CASTGQGDQPQHF.